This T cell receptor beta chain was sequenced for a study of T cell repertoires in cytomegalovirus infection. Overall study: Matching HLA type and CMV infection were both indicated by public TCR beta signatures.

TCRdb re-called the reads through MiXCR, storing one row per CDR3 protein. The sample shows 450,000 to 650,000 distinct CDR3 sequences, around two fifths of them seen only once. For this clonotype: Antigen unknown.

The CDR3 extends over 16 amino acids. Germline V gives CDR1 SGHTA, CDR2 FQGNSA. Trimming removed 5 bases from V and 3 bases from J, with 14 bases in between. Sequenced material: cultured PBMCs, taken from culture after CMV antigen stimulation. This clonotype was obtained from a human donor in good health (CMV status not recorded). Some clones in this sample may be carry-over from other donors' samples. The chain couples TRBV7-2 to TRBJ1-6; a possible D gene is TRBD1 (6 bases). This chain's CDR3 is CASSLDRTIYNSPLHF. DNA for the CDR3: TGTGCCAGCAGCCTGGACAGAACGATCTATAATTCACCCCTCCACTTT.